This T cell receptor beta chain came from a study of T cell repertoires in cytomegalovirus infection. At the level of the study: Through public TCR beta signatures, both CMV infection and matching HLA type were indicated.

In the case of this clonotype: The antigen is unknown.

TCRdb independently ran MiXCR on the reads; one entry per CDR3 protein. The data contain about 740,000 distinct CDR3 sequences, less than 40% of them singletons. This CDR3 is 13 amino acids long. Trimming removed 6 bases at V and 4 bases at J, with 13 bases between. Germline-derived CDR1 and CDR2 are SGHDT and YYEEEE. Study-level points and caveats: Clonotype analysis showed dominance of the ex vivo response by HLA-C-restricted CMV-specific TCR beta clonotypes.

The rearrangement links TRBV5-6 to TRBJ2-5; weak D call: TRBD2 (5 bases). The sequenced sample was PBMCs. The sequence derives from a human donor in good health (CMV status not recorded). Some clones in this sample may be carry-over from other donors' samples. CDR3 DNA sequence: TGTGCCAGCATTGGTAGGCTAGCAGAGACCCAGTACTTC. Translated, it gives CASIGRLAETQYF.